The rows below give T cell receptor beta chains drawn from one sample of a study of blood T cell repertoires in COVID-19. The repertoire was sequenced with immunoSEQ multiplex PCR; TCRdb's copy has only in-frame clones and lacks some. Of 70,000 to 95,000 clones in the sample, more than 70% were seen once. Input material: peripheral blood. These receptors were obtained from a man aged 50 to 60 with acute or convalescent COVID-19. The CDR3 runs from the conserved cysteine through the conserved F or W. A D gene is named only where the DNA matches it firmly. The size field is filled for only some rows; it gives once, few, many or a size class.

d_gene,abundance,j_gene,v_gene,CDR3nt,CDR3aa
TRBD1,.,TRBJ1-6,TRBV9,TGTGCCAGCAGCGCAGCCGTCGGGACAGTGAATTCACCCCTCCACTTT,CASSAAVGTVNSPLHF
TRBD1,.,TRBJ2-1,TRBV5-4,TGTGCCAGCAGTTTACCCGGGACAGGAGGAATCGATGAGCAGTTCTTC,CASSLPGTGGIDEQFF
.,.,TRBJ2-3,TRBV24-1,TGTGCCACCAGTGACCCCGGGGTCACAGATACGCAGTATTTT,CATSDPGVTDTQYF
TRBD2,.,TRBJ2-5,TRBV11-1,TGTGCCAGCAGCTTGGTGACTAGCGGGCCTAGGCAGACCCAGTACTTC,CASSLVTSGPRQTQYF
TRBD2,.,TRBJ2-7,TRBV11-2,TGTGCCAGCAGCTTTGAAGCGGGGACTGCCTACGAGCAGTACTTC,CASSFEAGTAYEQYF
.,.,TRBJ2-3,TRBV3-1/TRBV3-2,TGTGCCAGCAGCCAACCCCGGGCGGGAGATACGCAGTATTTT,CASSQPRAGDTQYF
.,.,TRBJ2-1,TRBV5-4,TGTGCCAGCAGACAAGACAGCAGCTCCTACAATGAGCAGTTCTTC,CASRQDSSSYNEQFF
.,.,TRBJ1-1,TRBV2,TGTGCCAGCAGTGGCCTCTTACTGAGAAACACTGAAGCTTTCTTT,CASSGLLLRNTEAFF
.,.,TRBJ2-7,TRBV14,TGTGCCAGCAGCCAATACTGGGGGGGCAGGTACGAGCAGTACTTC,CASSQYWGGRYEQYF
.,once,TRBJ2-3,TRBV5-1,TGCGCCAGCACAGGGGGGTACGAGCAGTATTTT,CASTGGYEQYF
TRBD1,.,TRBJ1-5,TRBV19,TGTGCCAGTCTGGACCGGGACAGGGGTTATAGCAATCAGCCCCAGCATTTT,CASLDRDRGYSNQPQHF
.,.,TRBJ2-1,TRBV10-3,TGTGCCATCATGGGGCACCCTGAGGCATCCTACAATGAGCAGTTCTTC,CAIMGHPEASYNEQFF
TRBD1,.,TRBJ1-2,TRBV18,TGTGCCAGCTCACCACCGGGACTTAAGGCAGGGGGCGCGAGTAACTATGGCTACACCTTC,CASSPPGLKAGGASNYGYTF
TRBD1,.,TRBJ2-7,TRBV27,TGTGCCAGCAGCCTTACAGGGGGCTCCTACGAGCAGTACTTC,CASSLTGGSYEQYF
.,.,TRBJ1-5,TRBV4-1,TGCGCCAGTCGGGAGGGGTGGGGGGATCAGCCCCAGCATTTT,CASREGWGDQPQHF
.,.,TRBJ1-1,TRBV5-1,TGCGCCAGCAGCTTGGCCGGAGGGCCTGAAGCTTTCTTT,CASSLAGGPEAFF
TRBD2,.,TRBJ2-1,TRBV9,TGTGCCAGCAGCCCCAAGCGGGGGAGCTCCTACAATGAGCAGTTCTTC,CASSPKRGSSYNEQFF
.,.,TRBJ2-4,TRBV7-9,TGTGCCAGCAGCTTGGGCATCTTAGGGGGGGCTGAAGCCAAAAACATTCAGTACTTC,CASSLGILGGAEAKNIQYF
TRBD2,.,TRBJ2-3,TRBV5-4,TGTGCCAGCAGCTTGCGGGGAGCGGGAGGAAAGGCAGATACGCAGTATTTT,CASSLRGAGGKADTQYF
.,once,TRBJ1-5,TRBV30,TGTGCCTGGAGTCCCCGAGGAGGGTTGGATCAGCCCCAGCATTTT,CAWSPRGGLDQPQHF
.,.,TRBJ1-5,TRBV21-1,TGTGCCAGCTACAGGGGATGGGAAAATCAGCCCCAGCATTTT,CASYRGWENQPQHF
TRBD2,.,TRBJ2-5,TRBV10-3,TGTGCCACCGCTTCACCTAGCGGAGGAGAGACCCAGTACTTC,CATASPSGGETQYF
.,.,TRBJ1-1,TRBV28,TGTGCCAGCAGTTTGGGAGGCAGCACTGAAGCTTTCTTT,CASSLGGSTEAFF
.,.,TRBJ1-3,TRBV6-5,TGTGCCAGCAGTTACTCGAAGGGGTTTGGAAACACCATATATTTT,CASSYSKGFGNTIYF
.,few,TRBJ2-7,TRBV5-1,.,CASSLGSGVPYEQYF
TRBD2,.,TRBJ2-1,TRBV11-3,TGTGCCAGCAGCTTAGCCAGCGGGAGGCCAGGGGCAAATGAGCAGTTCTTC,CASSLASGRPGANEQFF
.,.,TRBJ1-6,TRBV23-1,TGCGCCAGGGGGCTTTATAATTCACCCCTCCACTTT,CARGLYNSPLHF
TRBD1,.,TRBJ2-1,TRBV18,TGTGCCAGCTCAGATGGGACAGGGTCTTATGAGCAGTTCTTC,CASSDGTGSYEQFF
TRBD1,once,TRBJ2-3,TRBV7-8,TGTGCCAGCAGCTTTTTAACAGGGGGGCGGGGAGATACGCAGTATTTT,CASSFLTGGRGDTQYF
.,.,TRBJ2-3,TRBV5-8,TGTGCCAGCAGCTTTAGAGGGAGAGAGGGAGATACGCAGTATTTT,CASSFRGREGDTQYF
.,.,TRBJ1-4,TRBV9,TGTGCCAGCAGCCGCCGCGGGGGTGAAAAACTGTTTTTT,CASSRRGGEKLFF
.,.,TRBJ1-2,TRBV7-9,TGTGCCAGCAGCTTAGCTAGCAACCCAGGGAATGGCTACACCTTC,CASSLASNPGNGYTF
TRBD1,.,TRBJ2-2,TRBV5-6,TGTGCCAGCAGCCGGGGACAGGCCAACACCGGGGAGCTGTTTTTT,CASSRGQANTGELFF
TRBD2,.,TRBJ2-5,TRBV3-1/TRBV3-2,TGTGCCAGCAGCCATCAGACTAGCGGCCAAGAGACCCAGTACTTC,CASSHQTSGQETQYF
TRBD2,once,TRBJ2-1,TRBV29-1,TGCAGCGTCCCGGGACTAGCGGGAGTAGGAGAGCAGTTCTTC,CSVPGLAGVGEQFF
.,.,TRBJ2-3,TRBV6-2/TRBV6-3,TGTGCCAGCAGTAACCCGGGACTGGAGGTGGATACGCAGTATTTT,CASSNPGLEVDTQYF
.,.,TRBJ2-3,TRBV11-2,TGTGCCAGCAGCTTACGGGGGGCGGGAGTCCATTTTGACATGTATTTT,CASSLRGAGVHFDMYF
TRBD1,.,TRBJ2-2,TRBV2,TGTGCCAGCAGCGAACGGACAGGGGGCATCGGGGAGCTGTTTTTT,CASSERTGGIGELFF
.,.,TRBJ2-1,TRBV7-3,TGTGCCAGCAGCGCTAACTCCTACAATGAGCAGTTCTTC,CASSANSYNEQFF
.,.,TRBJ1-4,TRBV9,TGTGCCAGCAGCGTAGAAGGGGTCGATGGGGAAAAACTGTTTTTT,CASSVEGVDGEKLFF
.,.,TRBJ2-2,TRBV7-3,TGTGCCAGCAGCCTAGGACAGCCAAACACCGGGGAGCTGTTTTTT,CASSLGQPNTGELFF
TRBD1,few,TRBJ1-2,TRBV24-1,TGTGCCACCAGTGATAAGGGACAGGTCTATGGCTACACCTTC,CATSDKGQVYGYTF
TRBD2,.,TRBJ2-5,TRBV6-5,TGTGCCAGTAGCGGGGGGGGACGAGAGACCCAGTACTTC,CASSGGGRETQYF
.,.,TRBJ1-2,TRBV15,TGTGCCACCAGCAGAGATGAGGGGGTATCGGGCTACACCTTC,CATSRDEGVSGYTF
TRBD2,.,TRBJ2-3,TRBV5-8,TGTGCCAGCAGCTTGGCGAGGCTAGCGGGAGCTGCAGATACGCAGTATTTT,CASSLARLAGAADTQYF
.,.,TRBJ1-5,TRBV12-3/TRBV12-4,TGTGCCAGCAGTCCAGGGGTTCAGCCCCAGCATTTT,CASSPGVQPQHF
.,.,TRBJ2-5,TRBV6-1,TGTGCCAGCAGTGAGTCGGTCCCCCGGGGGACCCAGTACTTC,CASSESVPRGTQYF
TRBD1,.,TRBJ2-6,TRBV7-9,TGTGCCAGCAGCCCCCGGGACAGGTACCTCTCTGGGGCCAACGTCCTGACTTTC,CASSPRDRYLSGANVLTF
TRBD2,.,TRBJ2-1,TRBV2,TGTGCCAGCAGCTCACCTAGCGGGAGCTCCTACAATGAGCAGTTCTTC,CASSSPSGSSYNEQFF
.,.,TRBJ2-1,TRBV27,TGTGCCAGCAGTTTCACGCGTCTTCCTAAGAATGAGCAGTTCTTC,CASSFTRLPKNEQFF
TRBD1,.,TRBJ1-5,TRBV12-3/TRBV12-4,TGTGCCAGCCGGACAGGGGGCAATCAGCCCCAGCATTTT,CASRTGGNQPQHF
.,.,TRBJ1-6,TRBV14,TGTGCCAGCAGCCAATTACAGTTAAATTCACCCCTCCACTTT,CASSQLQLNSPLHF
TRBD1,.,TRBJ1-2,TRBV12-3/TRBV12-4,TGTGCCAGCAGGAACGACAGGGAGGGCTACACCTTC,CASRNDREGYTF
TRBD1,.,TRBJ1-4,TRBV6-5,TGTGCCAGCAGTTACTCGAGACAGGGGGTTGAAAAACTGTTTTTT,CASSYSRQGVEKLFF